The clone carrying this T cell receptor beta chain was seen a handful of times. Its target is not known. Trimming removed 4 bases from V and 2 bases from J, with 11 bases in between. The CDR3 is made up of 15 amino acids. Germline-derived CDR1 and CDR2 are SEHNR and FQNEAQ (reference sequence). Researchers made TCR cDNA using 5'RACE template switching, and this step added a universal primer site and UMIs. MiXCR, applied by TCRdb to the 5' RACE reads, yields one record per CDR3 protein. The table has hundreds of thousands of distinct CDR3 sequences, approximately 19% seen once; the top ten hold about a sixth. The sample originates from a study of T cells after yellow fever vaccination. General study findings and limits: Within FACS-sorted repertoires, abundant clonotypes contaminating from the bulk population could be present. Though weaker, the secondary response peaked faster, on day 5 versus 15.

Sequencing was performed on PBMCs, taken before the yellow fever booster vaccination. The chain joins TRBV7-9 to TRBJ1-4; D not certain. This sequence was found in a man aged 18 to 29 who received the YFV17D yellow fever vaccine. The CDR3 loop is CASSSTNATNEKLFF. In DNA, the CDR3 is TGTGCCAGCAGCTCTACCAATGCGACTAATGAAAAACTGTTTTTT.